In this sample, the clone carrying this T cell receptor beta chain turned up a few times. This CDR3 is built from 14 residues. The V and J ends lost 6 bases and 5 bases, in that order; junction bases with no gene match: 9. Germline V gene data show CDR1 as MNHNS and CDR2 as SASEGT. TCRdb re-analysed the 5' RACE reads in MiXCR, keeping a single row per CDR3 protein. The sample records just under 95,000 distinct CDR3 sequences, about 9.1% being singletons. The sample is drawn from a study of CD8 T cells in ankylosing spondylitis. This receptor was obtained from a male donor with ankylosing spondylitis or in good health (not recorded which). The V gene is TRBV6-1, the J gene TRBJ2-7; 8 bases map to TRBD2. The specimen sequenced was blood, either unsorted or a sorted T cell fraction (not recorded which). The DNA of the CDR3 is TGTGCCAGCAGCCCCGGGGGGGCAGGCCACGAGCAGTACTTC. This encodes CASSPGGAGHEQYF.